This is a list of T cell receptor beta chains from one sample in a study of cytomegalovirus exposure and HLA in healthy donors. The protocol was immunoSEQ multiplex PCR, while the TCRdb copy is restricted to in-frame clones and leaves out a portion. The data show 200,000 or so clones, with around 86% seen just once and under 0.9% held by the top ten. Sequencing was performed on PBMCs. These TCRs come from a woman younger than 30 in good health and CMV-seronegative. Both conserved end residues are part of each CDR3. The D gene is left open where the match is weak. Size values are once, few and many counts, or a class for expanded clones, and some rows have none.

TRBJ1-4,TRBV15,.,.,TGTGCCACCAGCAGAGATTGGGGGACAAATGAAAAACTGTTTTTT,CATSRDWGTNEKLFF
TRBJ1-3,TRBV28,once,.,TGTGCCAGCAGTCCAGACACCCCACACGCTGGAAACACCATATATTTT,CASSPDTPHAGNTIYF
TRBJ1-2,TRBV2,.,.,TGTGCCAGCAGTGAACTAACAGGGAACTATGGCTACACCTTC,CASSELTGNYGYTF
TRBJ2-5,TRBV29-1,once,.,TGCAGCGTTCAGGAGGGGCAAGAGACCCAGTACTTC,CSVQEGQETQYF
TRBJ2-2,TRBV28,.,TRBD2,TGTGCCAGCAGTCTTCCCCTAGCGGGTGCCTTCGGGGAGCTGTTTTTT,CASSLPLAGAFGELFF
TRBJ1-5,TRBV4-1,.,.,TGCGCCAGCAGCCAAGTGGGGGCCCCTCAGCCCCAGCATTTT,CASSQVGAPQPQHF
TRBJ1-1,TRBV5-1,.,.,TGCGCCAGCAGCCCCGTGGCGGAGAACACTGAAGCTTTCTTT,CASSPVAENTEAFF
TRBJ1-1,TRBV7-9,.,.,TGTTCCAGCAGCGCGATGGTCGGGACAGAAGCTTTCTTT,CSSSAMVGTEAFF
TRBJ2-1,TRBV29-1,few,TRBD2,TGCAGCGTTACGACTAGCGGGAGTATGAATGAGCAGTTCTTC,CSVTTSGSMNEQFF
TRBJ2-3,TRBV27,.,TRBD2,TGTGCCAGCAGTTTATTAAGCGTAGCGGGAGGGGATACGCAGTATTTT,CASSLLSVAGGDTQYF
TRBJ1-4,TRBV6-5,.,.,TGTGCCAGCAGCGCGTTGGGAGGTAATGAAAAACTGTTTTTT,CASSALGGNEKLFF
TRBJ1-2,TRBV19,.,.,TGTGCCAGTAGTATGGGCGCAGGGCGCTATGGCTACACCTTC,CASSMGAGRYGYTF
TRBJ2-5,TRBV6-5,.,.,TGTGCCAGCAGCATACAGGGGGGGGAGACCCAGTACTTC,CASSIQGGETQYF
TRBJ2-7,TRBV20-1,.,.,TGCAGTGCTACAGGGGCCTACGAGCAGTACTTC,CSATGAYEQYF
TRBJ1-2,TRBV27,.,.,TGTGCCAGCAGTTTAGCAGGTTACGGCTACACCTTC,CASSLAGYGYTF
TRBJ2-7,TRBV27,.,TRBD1,TGTGCCAGCAGCTACGGACAGGGCCTGTCCTACGAGCAGTACTTC,CASSYGQGLSYEQYF
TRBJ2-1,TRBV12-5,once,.,TGTGCTAGTGGTTTAACAGTCAATGAGCAGTTCTTC,CASGLTVNEQFF
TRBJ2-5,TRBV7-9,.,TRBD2,TGTTCCAGCAGCTTCGGACTAGCGGGGGCCCAAGAGACCCAGTACTTC,CSSSFGLAGAQETQYF
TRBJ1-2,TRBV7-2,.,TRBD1,TGTGCCAGCAGCCCAGGACAGGGGAGAAGCTACACCTTC,CASSPGQGRSYTF
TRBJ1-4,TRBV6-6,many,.,TGTGCCAGCAGCCAGACAGACCGTAATGAAAAACTGTTTTTT,CASSQTDRNEKLFF
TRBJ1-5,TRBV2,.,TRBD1,TGTGCCAGCAGCAAAGACAGGGACAATCAGCCCCAGCATTTT,CASSKDRDNQPQHF
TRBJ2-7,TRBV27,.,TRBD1,TGTGCCAGTTCTGAGACAGGGATAATCTACGAGCAGTACTTC,CASSETGIIYEQYF
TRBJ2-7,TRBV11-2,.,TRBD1,TGTGCCAGCAGCTTAGGCCCAGGGGGCTACGAGCAGTACTTC,CASSLGPGGYEQYF
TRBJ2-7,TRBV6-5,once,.,TGTGCCAGCAGTTACTCATTGACTTCCTGGATTGACGAGCAGTACTTC,CASSYSLTSWIDEQYF
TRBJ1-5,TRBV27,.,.,TGTGCCAGCAGCAGCAGCGGACCCTTGGGCAATCAGCCCCAGCATTTT,CASSSSGPLGNQPQHF
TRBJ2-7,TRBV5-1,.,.,TGCGCCAGCAGCTCCCCGCCCGGTCTAGTAAGCTACGAGCAGTACTTC,CASSSPPGLVSYEQYF
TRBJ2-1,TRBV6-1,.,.,TGTGCCAGCAGTCCCCTCGTACAGGGAAATGAGCAGTTCTTC,CASSPLVQGNEQFF
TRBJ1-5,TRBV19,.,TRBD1,TGTGCCAGTAGTATTTGGACAGGAAACAATCAGCCCCAGCATTTT,CASSIWTGNNQPQHF
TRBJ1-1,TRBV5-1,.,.,TGCGCCAGCAGCACCCTGGGGCACATAACGGGCACTGAAGCTTTCTTT,CASSTLGHITGTEAFF
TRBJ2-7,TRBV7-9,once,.,TGTGCCAGCAGCTTGGACAAGGGCCCCTACGAGCAGTACTTC,CASSLDKGPYEQYF
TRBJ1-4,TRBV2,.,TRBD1,TGTGCCAGCACCCGGGAGGGACAGGGGTTGGAAAAACTGTTTTTT,CASTREGQGLEKLFF
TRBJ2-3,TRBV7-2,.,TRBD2,TGTGCCAGCGCTAGCGGGATGGTAGATACGCAGTATTTT,CASASGMVDTQYF
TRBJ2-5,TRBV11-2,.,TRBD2,TGTGCCAGCAGCCTCCGACTAGCGGGCGTGGTAGAGACCCAGTACTTC,CASSLRLAGVVETQYF
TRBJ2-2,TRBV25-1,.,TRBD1,TGTGCCAGCACCTGGACAGGGGGAAACACCGGGGAGCTGTTTTTT,CASTWTGGNTGELFF
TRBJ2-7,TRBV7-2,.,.,TGTGCCAGCAGCCGTACGGGATACGAGCAGTACTTC,CASSRTGYEQYF
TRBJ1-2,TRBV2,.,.,TGTGCCAGCAGCGGGGGGGCGGGTGGCTACACCTTC,CASSGGAGGYTF
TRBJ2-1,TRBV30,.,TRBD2,TGTGCCTGGAGCAGAAGTAGGACTAGCAGATCCTACAATGAGCAGTTCTTC,CAWSRSRTSRSYNEQFF
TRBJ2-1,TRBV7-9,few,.,TGTGCCAGCAGCTTATACGGTACGGGGGTTTACAATGAGCAGTTCTTC,CASSLYGTGVYNEQFF
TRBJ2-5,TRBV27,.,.,TGTGCCAGCAGCCGAGAGAGGGGGAGCGGTAGGTCGGAGACCCAGTACTTC,CASSRERGSGRSETQYF
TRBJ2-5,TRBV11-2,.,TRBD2,TGTGCCAGCAGCTTAGGATTAGCGGGGATGGAGACCCAGTACTTC,CASSLGLAGMETQYF
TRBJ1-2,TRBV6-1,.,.,TGTGCCAGCAGTGGCCAGGCACCCGAGTACTATGGCTACACCTTC,CASSGQAPEYYGYTF
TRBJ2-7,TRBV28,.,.,TGTGCCAGCAGTTACCCGCTAAGGCAGGGCCTCTCCGAGCAGTACTTC,CASSYPLRQGLSEQYF
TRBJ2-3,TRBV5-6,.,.,TGTGCCAGCAGGGAGGAGACGTTCCAGCGGGATACGCAGTATTTT,CASREETFQRDTQYF
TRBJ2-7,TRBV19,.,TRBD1,TGTGCCAGTAGTCCAAGGGACAGGGGAGGCGAGCAGTACTTC,CASSPRDRGGEQYF
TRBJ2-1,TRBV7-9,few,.,TGTGCCAGCAGCTCAGGGGCCAATGAGCAGTTCTTC,CASSSGANEQFF
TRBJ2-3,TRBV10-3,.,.,TGTGCCATCAGTGAGTCAATGGCAAGCACAGATACGCAGTATTTT,CAISESMASTDTQYF
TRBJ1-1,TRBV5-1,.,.,TGCGCCAGCAGCTTGGCCAATGCCCCTAGGGGCACTGAAGCTTTCTTT,CASSLANAPRGTEAFF
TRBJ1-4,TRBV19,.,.,TGTGCCAGTAGTGGCCAGACGGGTGAAAAACTGTTTTTT,CASSGQTGEKLFF
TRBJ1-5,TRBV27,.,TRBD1,TGTGCCAGCAGTCGGGACAGGAGCGGCTTTTATAGCAATCAGCCCCAGCATTTT,CASSRDRSGFYSNQPQHF
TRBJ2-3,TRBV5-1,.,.,TGCGCCAGCAGCTTGGGCGAGGGCACAGATACGCAGTATTTT,CASSLGEGTDTQYF
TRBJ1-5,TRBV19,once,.,TGTGCCAGTAGTATCCAGGGTTATCAGCCCCAGCATTTT,CASSIQGYQPQHF
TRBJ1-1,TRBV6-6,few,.,TGTGCCAGCAGTTCAGGGGTCACTGAAGCTTTCTTT,CASSSGVTEAFF
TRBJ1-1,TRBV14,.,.,TGTGCCAGCAGCCAGGGGAGTTTACCGAACACTGAAGCTTTCTTT,CASSQGSLPNTEAFF
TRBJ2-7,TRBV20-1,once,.,TGCAGTGCTTACCAGGGCTACGAGCAGTACTTC,CSAYQGYEQYF
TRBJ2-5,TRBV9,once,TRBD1,TGTGCCAGCAGCGTGGGCCCGGACAGGGGGGAGACCCAGTACTTC,CASSVGPDRGETQYF